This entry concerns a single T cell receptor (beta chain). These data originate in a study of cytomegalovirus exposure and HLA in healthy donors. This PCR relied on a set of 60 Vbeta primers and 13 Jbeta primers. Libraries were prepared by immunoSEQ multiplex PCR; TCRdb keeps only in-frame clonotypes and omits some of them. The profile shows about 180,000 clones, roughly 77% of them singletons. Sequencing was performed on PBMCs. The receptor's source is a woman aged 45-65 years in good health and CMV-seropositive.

The CDR3 coding sequence is TGTGCCAGCAGCTTAGCCAGGGATGCGCTTGGCGGGGAGCTGTTTTTT. This codes for CASSLARDALGGELFF. This chain joins TRBV13 and TRBJ2-2; D is possibly TRBD1 (5 bases). The CDR3 has 16 residues. V lost 1 base to trimming and J lost 7 bases, with 16 bases between them. CDR1 is PRHDT, CDR2 FYEKMQ, per germline (reference sequence).